This TCR beta chain was captured in a study of blood T cells in healthy people across ages. Study conclusions and caveats: The unknown donor CMV status may have confounded expanded clonotype changes. Diversity was higher, and naive CD4+ cells more numerous, in long-lived donors than in aged donors.

On this clonotype: The antigen is unknown.

Alongside a J-beta primer mix, a sample-barcoded 5' primer served in a second PCR lasting about 7 to 12 cycles. Each CDR3 protein is one row after TCRdb ran MiXCR on the 5' RACE reads. The sample shows around 1,000,000 distinct CDR3 sequences, under 30% of them seen only once. CDR3 length equals 14 residues. From germline, CDR1 is MNHEY and CDR2 SMNVEV (reference sequence). V shed 4 bases and J shed 7 bases, with 16 bases lying between them. In addition, the sample was reused for a study of T cells of mothers and their children. From that second work: Nine systemically healthy Caucasian donors: three mothers, six children.

This chain links TRBV27 with TRBJ1-2, with a possible D match to TRBD1 (6 bases). This sequence was found in a girl aged 2-9 years in good health. Sequenced input: blood. CDR3 sequence reads: CASSYTGTQTGYTF. The DNA of the CDR3 is TGTGCCAGCAGTTATACCGGGACACAAACTGGCTACACCTTC.